The 20 T cell receptor beta chains below were found in one sample sequenced in a study of brain T cells in children with intractable seizures. Sequenced by immunoSEQ multiplex PCR; TCRdb stores in-frame clones only, minus some. The sample has tens of thousands of clones, 75% to 95% seen once. The sample was peripheral blood, taken at surgery. The receptors were gathered from a girl aged 2 to 10 with tuberous sclerosis and intractable seizures.

This clone came up once. The rearrangement joins TRBV27 to TRBJ1-2; TRBD1 matches at 10 bases. The CDR3 has 14 residues. Germline lookup yields CDR1 MNHEY and CDR2 SMNVEV (reference sequence). Germline trimming cut 4 bases from V and 6 bases from J; bases unmatched to any gene: 5. The CDR3 spells CASSSGTGANGYTF. CDR3 coding DNA: TGTGCCAGCAGTTCCGGGACAGGGGCAAATGGCTACACCTTC.

V gene TRBV4-2 combines with J gene TRBJ2-3; 9 bases line up with TRBD2. Looked up from germline, CDR1 is LGHNA and CDR2 is YNFKEQ. Trimming cost V 1 base and J 1 base; bases outside gene matches: 0. The length of the CDR3 is 15 residues. CDR3 DNA: TGTGCCAGCAGCCAAGGACTAGCGGGCACAGATACGCAGTATTTT. Its translation: CASSQGLAGTDTQYF.

The V and J genes are TRBV7-2 and TRBJ1-1; no firm D call. Germline V CDR1 and CDR2: SGHTA, FQGNSA. The CDR3 has 13 residues. V lost 6 bases, J lost 4 bases, and 12 bases lay in between. The CDR3 loop reads CASRSAGLTEAFF. The CDR3 DNA reads TGTGCCAGCAGGTCCGCAGGACTCACTGAAGCTTTCTTT.

The J gene is TRBJ2-7, the V gene TRBV24-1; tentatively, D is TRBD2 (6 bases). CDR1 is KGHDR, CDR2 SFDVKD, per germline. Trimming removed 1 base from V and 4 bases from J, with 19 bases in between. This CDR3 is 17 amino acids long. The CDR3 DNA is TGTGCCACCAGTGATTTTATTGAGGAGGGTTTCTTGTACGAGCAGTACTTC. It codes for CATSDFIEEGFLYEQYF.

The chain combines TRBV30 with TRBJ2-4; no clear D. This CDR3 region has 11 residues. Trimming left V 2 bases short and J 4 bases short, with 3 bases between. Germline V gene data show CDR1 as GTSNPN and CDR2 as SVGIG (reference sequence). The CDR3 DNA is TGTGCCTGGAGTCAGAAAAACATTCAGTACTTC. Its translation: CAWSQKNIQYF.

J is TRBJ2-1 and V is TRBV9; D is perhaps TRBD2 (6 bases). With 4 bases removed from V and 4 bases from J, the gap between germline ends came to 15 bases. The CDR3 is made up of 15 amino acids. The germline V gene has CDR1 SGDLS and CDR2 YYNGEE. The CDR3, as DNA: TGTGCCAGCAGCCAGGGTCCGGGACTGTACAATGAGCAGTTCTTC. Encoded protein: CASSQGPGLYNEQFF.

This CDR3 reads CASSYTPGLAGGPADTQYF. The CDR3 DNA reads as TGTGCCAGCAGTTATACCCCGGGACTAGCGGGGGGGCCGGCAGATACGCAGTATTTT. V and J are TRBV6-2 or TRBV6-3 and TRBJ2-3; 16 positions match TRBD2. CDR1 MNHEY and CDR2 SVGEGT come from the germline V gene. The CDR3 has 19 amino acids. The V and J ends lost 3 bases and 4 bases, in that order; junction bases with no gene match: 10.

The rearrangement uses TRBV1 and TRBJ2-2; the DNA was not compared with TRBD2, the D call given in the table. TRBV1 is flagged as a pseudogene. The CDR3 consists of 19 residues. The CDR3, as DNA: TGCACCAGCAGCCAAGATTGTTGGTGCGGGGGCCGTAACACCGGGGAGCTGTTTTTT. Encoded protein: CTSSQDCWCGGRNTGELFF.

This chain links TRBV11-2 with TRBJ2-3, with a possible D match to TRBD2 (6 bases). V was shortened by 5 bases and J by 2 bases, with 14 bases between the two germline ends. The CDR3 spans 15 residues. CDR1 and CDR2 (germline): SGHAT, FQNNGV. The CDR3 DNA reads as TGTGCCAGCAGCCCCAGCGGGCTTTACACAGATACGCAGTATTTT. Residues: CASSPSGLYTDTQYF.

This rearrangement joins TRBV30 to TRBJ1-6; D might be TRBD1 (5 bases). Between the trimmed V and J ends, which lost 1 base and 4 bases, there was a span of 8 bases. The CDR3 spans 14 residues. Germline values: CDR1 GTSNPN, CDR2 SVGIG (reference sequence). The CDR3 DNA reads as TGTGCCTGGAGTGGACAGTTGTATAATTCACCCCTCCACTTT. Translating it yields CAWSGQLYNSPLHF.

The V and J genes are TRBV24-1 and TRBJ2-5; 7 positions match TRBD1. The trim removed 7 bases at V and 4 bases at J, leaving 5 bases unmatched. This CDR3 comprises 13 residues. Germline CDR1 and CDR2: KGHDR and SFDVKD. The CDR3 DNA reads TGTGCCACCAGACCACAGGGGAGAGAGACCCAGTACTTC. It codes for CATRPQGRETQYF.

The rearrangement uses TRBV6-1 and TRBJ1-1; 8 nucleotides align to TRBD1. With 2 bases clipped from V and 8 bases from J, the junction kept 7 bases outside the gene matches. Germline V gene data show CDR1 as MNHNS and CDR2 as SASEGT. The CDR3 loop spans 14 amino acids. The CDR3 nucleotides are TGTGCCAGCAGTGAATGGGGAACAGGGGGAGAAGCTTTCTTT. Translation: CASSEWGTGGEAFF.

The chain carries TRBV21-1 and TRBJ1-4. TRBV21-1 is a pseudogene locus. The CDR3 extends over 22 amino acids. Written as DNA, the CDR3 is TGTGCCAGGACCCCCTCCCAGCGGGAGACCAAGAGTCCCAGGGAATCTAATGAAAAACTGTTTTTT. Its protein product is CARTPSQRETKSPRESNEKLFF.

The chain uses TRBV24-1 and TRBJ2-5, with TRBD1 identical over 9 bases. The junction had 5 bases not matched to a gene; V was cut back by 1 base and J by 3 bases. The CDR3 is 16 residues long. The germline V gene has CDR1 KGHDR and CDR2 SFDVKD. The CDR3 DNA sequence: TGTGCCACCAGTGATTTTGGGGGGACAGGGAAAGAGACCCAGTACTTC. Its protein product is CATSDFGGTGKETQYF.

The genes are TRBV5-6 and TRBJ1-1; 9 nucleotides align to TRBD1. Germline CDR1 SGHDT, CDR2 YYEEEE. V shed 10 bases and J 2 bases; nucleotides not matched to a gene: 9. This CDR3 region has 14 residues. The chain's CDR3 is CASSRDRVNTEAFF. The CDR3 DNA follows: TGTGCCTCGTCCCGGGACAGGGTTAACACTGAAGCTTTCTTT.

The table lists this clone with a count of one. The chain combines TRBV27 with TRBJ1-5; D is ambiguous. The CDR3 loop spans 12 amino acids. Germline CDR1 and CDR2: MNHEY and SMNVEV (reference sequence). Between the trimmed V and J ends, which lost 4 bases and 9 bases, there was a span of 10 bases. CDR3 sequence reads: CASSSPPGPQHF. The CDR3 DNA is TGTGCCAGCAGTTCGCCACCGGGGCCCCAGCATTTT.

The J gene is TRBJ2-1, the V gene TRBV7-3, with TRBD2 matching 8 bases. The CDR3 loop spans 14 amino acids. From germline, CDR1 is SGHTA and CDR2 FQGTGA. V lost 3 bases to trimming and J lost 7 bases; unmatched junction nucleotides: 5. As DNA, the CDR3 is TGTGCCAGCAGCTTGACGGGGGGGCGGAATGAGCAGTTCTTC. Translation: CASSLTGGRNEQFF.

This rearrangement joins TRBV3-1 (or the pseudogene TRBV3-2) to TRBJ1-2; D is possibly TRBD1 (6 bases). Germline assignment: CDR1 LGHDT and CDR2 YNNKEL (reference sequence). Deletions cut 5 bases from V and 4 bases from J, with 17 bases between. The CDR3 spans 15 residues. The CDR3: CASSWGQVVSYGYTF. The CDR3 nucleotides read TGTGCCAGCAGCTGGGGGCAGGTCGTGAGCTATGGCTACACCTTC.

The J gene is TRBJ1-6, the V gene TRBV4-1, with TRBD1 matching 7 bases. The V segment lost 1 base and the J segment 11 bases; nucleotides outside the gene matches: 5. The CDR3 totals 14 residues. From germline, CDR1 is MGHRA and CDR2 YSYEKL. The CDR3 DNA is TGCGCCAGCAGCCAAGGGGACAGACTTGCACCCCTCCACTTT. Its protein product is CASSQGDRLAPLHF.

This sequence joins TRBV12-1 and TRBJ1-6. TRBV12-1 is a documented pseudogene. This CDR3 is 16 amino acids long. CDR3 in amino acids: CASSFAWGGYNSPLHF. CDR3 DNA: TGTGCCAGCAGCTTTGCTTGGGGAGGCTATAATTCACCCCTCCACTTT.